The present T cell receptor (beta chain) was sequenced within a study of cytomegalovirus exposure and HLA in healthy donors. A remark on this clone: The antigen is undetermined.

PCR involved 60 Vbeta and 13 Jbeta primers. Here immunoSEQ multiplex PCR was the method, and the copy in TCRdb shows in-frame clones only, minus some. The table lists fewer than 200,000 clones, 65% to 85% of them singletons. The study, taken as a whole, reports: Certain indistinguishable V segments, among them TRBV6-2 and TRBV6-3, were excluded.

The germline V gene encodes CDR1 MDHEN and CDR2 SYDVKM. The J segment lost 3 bases and the V segment lost 10 bases, leaving 5 bases of the junction unmatched. The CDR3 contains 12 residues. The chain joins TRBV28 to TRBJ1-2, with TRBD1 matching 7 bases. The sequencing input was PBMCs. The origin of this receptor is a man between 60 and 70 years old in good health and CMV-seronegative. CDR3 DNA sequence: TGTGCCACCGGGGACAGAGACTATGGCTACACCTTC. This translates into CATGDRDYGYTF.